The sequence of this TCR beta chain was determined in a study of technical replicates of blood from a few donors. Only in-frame clones appear in the TCRdb table, and some are missing; sequencing was by immunoSEQ multiplex PCR. Among about 80,000 clones listed, 85% to 95% were seen once. Germline V CDR1 and CDR2: GTSNPN, SVGIG (reference sequence). The CDR3 sequence is 10 residues long. V gave up 2 bases and J gave up 4 bases, with 2 bases separating them. The clonotype originates from a human donor in good health. Material for sequencing was T cells isolated from PBMCs. V usage is TRBV30 and J usage is TRBJ2-5; D gene uncertain. CDR3 sequence reads: CAWSRETQYF. CDR3 nucleotide sequence: TGTGCCTGGAGTCGAGAGACCCAGTACTTC.